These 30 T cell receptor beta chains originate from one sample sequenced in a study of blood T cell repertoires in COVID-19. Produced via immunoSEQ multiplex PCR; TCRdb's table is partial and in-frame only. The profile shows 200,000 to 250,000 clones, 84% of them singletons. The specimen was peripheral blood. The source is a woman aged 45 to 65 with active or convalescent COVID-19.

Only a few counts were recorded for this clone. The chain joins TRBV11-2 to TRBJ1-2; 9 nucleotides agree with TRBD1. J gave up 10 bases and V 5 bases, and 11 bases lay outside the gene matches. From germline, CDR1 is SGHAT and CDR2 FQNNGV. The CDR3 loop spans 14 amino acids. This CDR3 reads CASSPSEGQGVYTF. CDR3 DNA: TGTGCCAGCAGCCCGAGTGAGGGACAGGGTGTCTACACCTTC.

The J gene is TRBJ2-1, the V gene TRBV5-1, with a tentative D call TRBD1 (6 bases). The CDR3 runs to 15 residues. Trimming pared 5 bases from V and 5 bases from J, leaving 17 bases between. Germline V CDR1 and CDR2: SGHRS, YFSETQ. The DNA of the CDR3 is TGCGCCAGCAGAGCAACAGGGTCGGTTAACAATGAGCAGTTCTTC. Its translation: CASRATGSVNNEQFF.

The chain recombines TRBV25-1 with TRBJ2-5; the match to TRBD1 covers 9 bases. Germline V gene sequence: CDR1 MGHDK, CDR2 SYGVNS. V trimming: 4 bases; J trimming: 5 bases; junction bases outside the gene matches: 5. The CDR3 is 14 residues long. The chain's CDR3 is CASSGTGEVETQYF. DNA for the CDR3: TGTGCCAGCAGTGGGACAGGGGAGGTGGAGACCCAGTACTTC.

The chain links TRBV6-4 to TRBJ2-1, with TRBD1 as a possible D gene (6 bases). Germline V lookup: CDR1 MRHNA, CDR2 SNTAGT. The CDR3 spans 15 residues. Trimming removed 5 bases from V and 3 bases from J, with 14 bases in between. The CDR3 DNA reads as TGTGCCAGCAGTCCCCAGGGGCAGGGCTACAATGAGCAGTTCTTC. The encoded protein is CASSPQGQGYNEQFF.

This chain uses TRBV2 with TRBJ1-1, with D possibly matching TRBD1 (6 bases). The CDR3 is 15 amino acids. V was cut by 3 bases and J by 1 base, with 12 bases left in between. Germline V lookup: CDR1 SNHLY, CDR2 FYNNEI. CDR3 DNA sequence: TGTGCCAGCAGTGACTGGGGCAGGGGGAACACTGAAGCTTTCTTT. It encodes CASSDWGRGNTEAFF. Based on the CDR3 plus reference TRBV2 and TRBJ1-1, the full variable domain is EPEVTQTPSHQVTQMGQEVILRCVPISNHLYFYWYRQILGQKVEFLVSFYNNEISEKSEIFDDQFSVERPDGSNFTLKIRSTKLEDSAMYFCASSDWGRGNTEAFFGQGTRLTVV.

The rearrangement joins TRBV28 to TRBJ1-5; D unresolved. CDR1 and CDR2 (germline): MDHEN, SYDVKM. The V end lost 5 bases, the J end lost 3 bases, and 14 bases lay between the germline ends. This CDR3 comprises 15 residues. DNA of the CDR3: TGTGCCAGCAGTACTGGAGGGATGGCCAATCAGCCCCAGCATTTT. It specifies CASSTGGMANQPQHF.

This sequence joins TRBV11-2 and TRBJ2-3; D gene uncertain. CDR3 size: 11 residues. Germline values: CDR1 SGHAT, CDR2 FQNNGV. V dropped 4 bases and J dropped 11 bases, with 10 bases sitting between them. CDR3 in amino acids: CASSWAREQYF. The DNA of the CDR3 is TGTGCCAGCAGCTGGGCGCGTGAGCAGTATTTT.

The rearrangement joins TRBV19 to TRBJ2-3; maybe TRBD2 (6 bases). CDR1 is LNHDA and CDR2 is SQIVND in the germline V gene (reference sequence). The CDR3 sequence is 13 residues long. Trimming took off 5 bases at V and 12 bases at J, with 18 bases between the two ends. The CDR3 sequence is CASSPLRAGTQYF. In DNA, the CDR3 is TGTGCCAGTAGTCCCCTTAGGGCGGGAACTCAGTATTTT.

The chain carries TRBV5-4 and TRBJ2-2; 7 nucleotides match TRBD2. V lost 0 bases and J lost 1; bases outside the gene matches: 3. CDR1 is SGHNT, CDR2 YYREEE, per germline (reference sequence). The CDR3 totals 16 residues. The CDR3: CASSLGGGRNTGELFF. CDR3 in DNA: TGTGCCAGCAGCTTGGGGGGCGGGAGGAACACCGGGGAGCTGTTTTTT.

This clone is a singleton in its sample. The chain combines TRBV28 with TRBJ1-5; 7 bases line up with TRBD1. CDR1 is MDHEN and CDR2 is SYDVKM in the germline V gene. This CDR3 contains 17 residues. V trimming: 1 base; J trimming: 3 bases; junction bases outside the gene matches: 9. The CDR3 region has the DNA TGTGCCAGCAGTTTATACAGGGGACCCGAAAACAATCAGCCCCAGCATTTT. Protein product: CASSLYRGPENNQPQHF.

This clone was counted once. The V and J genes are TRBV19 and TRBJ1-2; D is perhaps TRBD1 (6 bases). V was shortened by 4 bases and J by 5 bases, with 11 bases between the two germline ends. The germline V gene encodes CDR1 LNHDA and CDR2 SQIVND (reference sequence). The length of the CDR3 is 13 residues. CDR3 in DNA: TGTGCCAGTAGTAAGCTCGGACAGTATGGCTACACCTTC. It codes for CASSKLGQYGYTF.

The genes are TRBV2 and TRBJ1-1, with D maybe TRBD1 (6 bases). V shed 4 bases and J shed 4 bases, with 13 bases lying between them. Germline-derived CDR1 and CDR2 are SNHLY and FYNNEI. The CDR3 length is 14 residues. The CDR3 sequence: CASSVGQPVTEAFF. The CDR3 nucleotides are TGTGCCAGCAGTGTAGGACAGCCGGTCACTGAAGCTTTCTTT.

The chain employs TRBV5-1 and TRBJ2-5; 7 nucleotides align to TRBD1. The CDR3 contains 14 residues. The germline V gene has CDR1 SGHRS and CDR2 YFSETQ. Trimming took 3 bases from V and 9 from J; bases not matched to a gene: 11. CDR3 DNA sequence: TGCGCCAGCAGCTCGAACAGGGGATCGCGCGCCCAGTACTTC. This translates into CASSSNRGSRAQYF.

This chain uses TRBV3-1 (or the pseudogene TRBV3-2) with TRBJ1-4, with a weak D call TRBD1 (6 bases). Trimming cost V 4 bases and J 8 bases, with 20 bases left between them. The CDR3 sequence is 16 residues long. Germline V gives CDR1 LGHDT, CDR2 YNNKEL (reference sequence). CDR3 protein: CASSLRTGTFREKLFF. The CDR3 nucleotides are TGTGCCAGCAGCCTTAGAACAGGGACGTTCCGGGAAAAACTGTTTTTT.

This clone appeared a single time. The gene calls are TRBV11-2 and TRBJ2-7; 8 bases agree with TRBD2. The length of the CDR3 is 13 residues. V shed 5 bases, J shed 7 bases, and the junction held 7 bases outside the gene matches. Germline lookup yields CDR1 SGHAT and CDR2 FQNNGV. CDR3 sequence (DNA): TGTGCCAGCAGCAATAGCGGGAAGGGGGAGCAGTACTTC. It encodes CASSNSGKGEQYF.

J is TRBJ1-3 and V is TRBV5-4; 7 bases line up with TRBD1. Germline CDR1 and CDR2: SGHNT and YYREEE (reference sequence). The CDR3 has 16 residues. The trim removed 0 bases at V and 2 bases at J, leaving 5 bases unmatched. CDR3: CASSLAGQVPGNTIYF. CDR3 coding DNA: TGTGCCAGCAGCTTGGCCGGACAGGTACCTGGAAACACCATATATTTT.

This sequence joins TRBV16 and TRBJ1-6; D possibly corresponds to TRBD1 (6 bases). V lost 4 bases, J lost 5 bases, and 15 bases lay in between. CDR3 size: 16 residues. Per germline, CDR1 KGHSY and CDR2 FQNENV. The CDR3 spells CASSLQRGDNNSPLHF. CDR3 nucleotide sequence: TGTGCCAGCAGCCTCCAACGGGGGGACAATAATTCACCCCTCCACTTT.

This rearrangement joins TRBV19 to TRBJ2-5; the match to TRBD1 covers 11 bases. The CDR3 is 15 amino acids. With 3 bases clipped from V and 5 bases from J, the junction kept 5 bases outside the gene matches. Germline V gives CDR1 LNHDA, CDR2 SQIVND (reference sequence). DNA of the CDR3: TGTGCCAGTAGTATTCAGGACAGGGGGCAGGAGACCCAGTACTTC. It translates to CASSIQDRGQETQYF.

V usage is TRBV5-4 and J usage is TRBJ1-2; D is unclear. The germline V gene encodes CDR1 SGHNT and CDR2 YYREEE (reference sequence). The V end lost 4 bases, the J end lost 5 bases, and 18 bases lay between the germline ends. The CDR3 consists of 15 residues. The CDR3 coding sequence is TGTGCCAGCAGCCCGACCTCGGGAGGGAAGTATGGCTACACCTTC. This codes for CASSPTSGGKYGYTF.

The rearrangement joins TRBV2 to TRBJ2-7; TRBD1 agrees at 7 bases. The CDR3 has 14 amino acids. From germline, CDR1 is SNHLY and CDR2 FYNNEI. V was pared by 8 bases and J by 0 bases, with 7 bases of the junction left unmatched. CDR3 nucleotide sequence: TGTGCCAGCTCCAGGACAGGAACCTCCTACGAGCAGTACTTC. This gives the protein CASSRTGTSYEQYF.

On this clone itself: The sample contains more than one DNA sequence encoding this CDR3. The chain's CDR3 is CASSRQGMNTEAFF. The CDR3 nucleotides are TGTGCCAGCAGTCGACAGGGAATGAACACTGAAGCTTTCTTT. The chain links TRBV2 to TRBJ1-1; 7 bases align to TRBD1. J lost 0 bases, V lost 5 bases, and 3 bases had no gene match. The CDR3 spans 14 residues. Per the germline V gene, CDR1 is SNHLY and CDR2 is FYNNEI.

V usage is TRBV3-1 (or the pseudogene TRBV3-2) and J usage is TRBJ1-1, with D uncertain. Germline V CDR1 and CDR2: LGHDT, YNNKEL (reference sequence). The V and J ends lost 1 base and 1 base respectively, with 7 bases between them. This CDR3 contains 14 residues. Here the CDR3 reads CASSQVSGNTEAFF. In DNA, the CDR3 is TGTGCCAGCAGCCAAGTCTCCGGGAACACTGAAGCTTTCTTT.

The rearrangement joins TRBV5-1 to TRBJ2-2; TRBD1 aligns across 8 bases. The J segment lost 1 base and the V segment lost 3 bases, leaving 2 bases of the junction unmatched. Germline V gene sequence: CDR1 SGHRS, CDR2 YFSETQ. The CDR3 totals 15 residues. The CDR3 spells CASSYDRGNTGELFF. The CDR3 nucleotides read TGCGCCAGCAGCTACGACAGGGGGAACACCGGGGAGCTGTTTTTT.

The CDR3 DNA follows: TGTGCCAGCAGCCGCCCCGGGACAGGGATAGATTACACTGAAGCTTTCTTT. It is translated as CASSRPGTGIDYTEAFF. This chain links TRBV7-2 with TRBJ1-1, with TRBD1 identical over 9 bases. J was trimmed by 3 bases and V by 5 bases; bases with no gene match: 13. Germline V CDR1 and CDR2: SGHTA, FQGNSA. The length of the CDR3 is 17 residues.

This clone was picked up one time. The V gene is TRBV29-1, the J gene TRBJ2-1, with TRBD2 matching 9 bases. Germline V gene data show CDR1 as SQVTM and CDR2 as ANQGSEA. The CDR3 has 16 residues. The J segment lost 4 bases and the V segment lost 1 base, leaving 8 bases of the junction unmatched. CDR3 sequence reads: CSVEGGASGVYNEQFF. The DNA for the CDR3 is TGCAGCGTTGAAGGGGGGGCTAGCGGGGTGTACAATGAGCAGTTCTTC.

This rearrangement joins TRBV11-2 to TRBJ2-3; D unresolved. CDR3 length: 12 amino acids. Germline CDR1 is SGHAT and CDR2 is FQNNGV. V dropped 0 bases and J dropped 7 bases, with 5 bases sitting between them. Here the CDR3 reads CASSLDQNTQYF. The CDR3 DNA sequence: TGTGCCAGCAGCTTAGATCAAAATACGCAGTATTTT.

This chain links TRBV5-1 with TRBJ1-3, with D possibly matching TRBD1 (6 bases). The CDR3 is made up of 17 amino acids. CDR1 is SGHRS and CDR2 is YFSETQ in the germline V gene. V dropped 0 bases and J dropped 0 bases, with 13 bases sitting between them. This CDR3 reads CASSLGTGRDSGNTIYF. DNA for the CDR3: TGCGCCAGCAGCTTGGGCACAGGGAGAGACTCTGGAAACACCATATATTTT.

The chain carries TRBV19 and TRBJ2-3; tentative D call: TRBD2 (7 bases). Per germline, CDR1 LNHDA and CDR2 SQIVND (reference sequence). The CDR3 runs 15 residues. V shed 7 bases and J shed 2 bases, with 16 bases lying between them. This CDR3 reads CASTPKGGVTDTQYF. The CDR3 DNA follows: TGTGCCAGTACCCCAAAAGGGGGGGTCACAGATACGCAGTATTTT.

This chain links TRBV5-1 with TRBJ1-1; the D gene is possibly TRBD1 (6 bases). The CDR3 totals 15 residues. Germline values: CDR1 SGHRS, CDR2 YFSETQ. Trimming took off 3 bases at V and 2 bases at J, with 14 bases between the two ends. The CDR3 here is CASSWLDRINTEAFF. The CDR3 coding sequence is TGCGCCAGCAGCTGGTTGGACAGAATTAACACTGAAGCTTTCTTT.

For the CDR3, the DNA is TGCAGCGTGTCAGGACAGGGATCTGGCTACACCTTC. Residues: CSVSGQGSGYTF. This chain joins TRBV29-1 and TRBJ1-2; 8 bases agree with TRBD1. From germline, CDR1 is SQVTM and CDR2 ANQGSEA. V trimming: 6 bases; J trimming: 7 bases; junction bases outside the gene matches: 7. The CDR3 length is 12 residues.